This TCR beta chain emerged from a study of blood T cell repertoires in COVID-19. As processed by the authors: From reference gene primer amplification, estimates of nucleated cell counts were derived. The repertoire was sequenced with immunoSEQ multiplex PCR; TCRdb's copy has only in-frame clones and lacks some. That table furnishes V, J and clone size, whereas the DNA furnished D and trimming. Seen here are 160,000 or so clones, around 80% observed once, and the top ten hold 9.8%. CDR1 and CDR2 (germline): KGHSH, LQKENI. The CDR3 runs to 14 residues. The V gene end was trimmed by 4 bases and the J gene end by 5 bases; junction bases not matched to a gene: 4.

The sample consisted of peripheral blood. The receptor comes from a woman aged 45-65 years with acute or convalescent COVID-19. The chain recombines TRBV18 with TRBJ2-5; 10 nucleotides align to TRBD1. The CDR3 DNA follows: TGTGCCAGCTCACGGACAGGGGGAGCGGAGACCCAGTACTTC. This codes for CASSRTGGAETQYF.